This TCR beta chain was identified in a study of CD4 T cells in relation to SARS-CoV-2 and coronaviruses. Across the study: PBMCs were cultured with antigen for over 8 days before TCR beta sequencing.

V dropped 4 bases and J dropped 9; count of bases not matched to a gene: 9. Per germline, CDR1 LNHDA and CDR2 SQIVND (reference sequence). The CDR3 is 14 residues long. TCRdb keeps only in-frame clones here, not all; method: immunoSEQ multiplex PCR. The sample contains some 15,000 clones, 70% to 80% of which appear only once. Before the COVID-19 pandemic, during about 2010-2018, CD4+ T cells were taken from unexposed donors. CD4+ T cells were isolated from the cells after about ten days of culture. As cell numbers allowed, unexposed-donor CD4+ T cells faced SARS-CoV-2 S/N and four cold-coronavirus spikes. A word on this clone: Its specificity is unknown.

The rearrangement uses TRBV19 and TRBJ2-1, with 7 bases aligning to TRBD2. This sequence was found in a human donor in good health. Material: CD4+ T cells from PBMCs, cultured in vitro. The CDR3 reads CASSTGGLVSEQFF. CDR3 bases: TGTGCCAGTAGTACGGGAGGCCTGGTCTCTGAGCAGTTCTTC.